This T cell receptor beta chain emerged from a study of blood T cell repertoires in COVID-19 (TCRdb year 2020). At the level of the whole study: Samples from collaborators originated in the United States, Italy and Spain and spanned both the acute and convalescent phases of COVID-19. Sample metadata almost always included a de-identified subject ID, COVID-19 status, age in years and sex. The material from the prospective study consisted of cDNA or gDNA derived from T cells, B-cell-depleted T cells, or PBMCs. The dataset comprised deeply sampled blood TCRbeta repertoires from subjects exposed to, actively infected with, or recovered from COVID-19. The samples were drawn from the first 160 participants of the ongoing ImmuneRACE study and from 1,200 or so subjects provided by 6 global collaborators. A freely available public database, intended as a resource for researchers studying the immune response to SARS-CoV-2, is where the repertoires were released. Where HLA class I and class II types were available, the types were taken from metadata supplied by the sample provider, not from assay-based typing. What the research found in general, with its limitations: The amount of clinical and demographic metadata varied by source and participant and was provided uncurated.

This clone was found a few times. No antigen is known for it. Base qualities are missing; no much larger clone stands one base away. Participants in the prospective study were enrolled through a virtual design, were aged about 18 to 100 years, and lived in 24 United States geographic areas. To assign participants to cohorts, the prospective study relied on clinical history that participants themselves reported in a screening survey and a study questionnaire. Exposed participants had been in contact with someone with a PCR-confirmed or clinician-diagnosed COVID-19 case within 2 weeks of study entry. Mobile phlebotomists in the prospective study collected whole blood, serum and a nasopharyngeal or oropharyngeal swab from every participant. Additional blood draws and questionnaires over an approximately 2-month period could optionally be provided by prospective study participants. Before DNA extraction, prospective study blood samples were shipped either frozen or at room temperature.

V is cut by 5 bases and J by 2 bases, and the space between the germline ends is 6 bases. The germline V gene (reference sequence) specifies SEHNR as CDR1 and FQNEAQ as CDR2. The CDR3 goes from the cysteine to the phenylalanine over 13 residues. Of all the DNA, just the CDR3 is kept, 39 bases in frame from base 1. TCRbeta CDR3 regions were amplified from genomic DNA using the immunoSEQ Assay, a bias-controlled multiplex PCR. The paper's data handling went like this. Within the assay, amplification of reference gene primers was used to estimate how many nucleated cells each sample contained. To quantify the absolute abundance of each unique TCRbeta CDR3 rearrangement, sequence reads were collapsed and filtered. For each sample, productive Simpson clonality was calculated by taking the square root of Simpson's diversity index across productive rearrangements. TCRdb stores this immuneACCESS table with in-frame sequences only. Part of the clones is absent; in the studies checked, under half of the shortfall reflects unresolved V genes, and no reason is known for the rest. V, J and clone size were drawn from that table, and D and trimming were deduced from the DNA. This sample holds approximately 250,000 clones; roughly 88% were observed only once. Around 3.2% of the sample is in the top ten clones.

The source is a woman aged 40-49 years who had been exposed to COVID-19. Rearrangement joined TRBV7-9 to TRBJ1-4; the D gene cannot be named for sure. Input material: PBMCs or T cells enriched from blood (not recorded which). The DNA sequence is as follows: TGTGCCAGCAGCCTCGGGACTAATGAAAAACTGTTTTTT. The encoded protein is CASSLGTNEKLFF.